A single sample gave rise to the 15 T cell receptor beta chains below, sequenced in a study of blood T cell repertoires in COVID-19. The table came from immunoSEQ multiplex PCR; TCRdb's copy has only in-frame clones and leaves some out. The profile shows roughly 150,000 clones, 83% of them singletons. Sequenced material: peripheral blood. The receptors come from a woman over 75 with acute or convalescent COVID-19.

The V gene is TRBV3-1 (or the pseudogene TRBV3-2), the J gene TRBJ1-1, with D perhaps TRBD1 (6 bases). Germline V gene lookup returns CDR1 LGHDT and CDR2 YNNKEL (reference sequence). V lost 2 bases and J 1 base, leaving 14 bases between the germline ends. The CDR3 is made up of 16 amino acids. The CDR3 DNA reads TGTGCCAGCAGCCAAAGAACTCCGGGACAGAACACTGAAGCTTTCTTT. This gives the protein CASSQRTPGQNTEAFF.

The rearrangement links TRBV19 to TRBJ2-2; a weak D match, TRBD1 (5 bases). Germline V gives CDR1 LNHDA, CDR2 SQIVND (reference sequence). The CDR3 runs to 15 residues. The V gene lost 9 bases and the J gene lost 1 base, with 15 bases spanning the gap. The CDR3 reads CASLDGRVNTGELFF. DNA of the CDR3: TGTGCCAGCTTGGACGGCAGGGTGAACACCGGGGAGCTGTTTTTT. Full variable domain (remainder filled in from reference TRBV19 and TRBJ2-2): DGGITQSPKYLFRKEGQNVTLSCEQNLNHDAMYWYRQDPGQGLRLIYYSQIVNDFQKGDIAEGYSVSREKKESFPLTVTSAQKNPTAFYLCASLDGRVNTGELFFGEGSRLTVL.

The chain couples TRBV10-3 to TRBJ2-7; no reliable D call. The CDR3 extends over 12 amino acids. Trimming removed 3 bases from V and 1 base from J, with 4 bases in between. The germline V gene has CDR1 ENHRY and CDR2 SYGVKD. CDR3 sequence: CAISEQSYEQYF. The CDR3 nucleotides are TGTGCCATCAGTGAACAGTCCTACGAGCAGTACTTC.

V and J are TRBV3-1 (or the pseudogene TRBV3-2) and TRBJ1-4; 7 bases match TRBD1. With 1 base clipped from V and 8 bases from J, the junction kept 10 bases outside the gene matches. Per germline, CDR1 LGHDT and CDR2 YNNKEL (reference sequence). CDR3 length: 16 residues. CDR3 bases: TGTGCCAGCAGCCAAGTCGGAGGGGGCACTGGCGAAAAACTGTTTTTT. It is translated as CASSQVGGGTGEKLFF.

This chain's CDR3 is CASSNQGNRAWSRQFF. The CDR3 DNA sequence: TGTGCCAGCAGTAATCAGGGGAATCGGGCCTGGTCTCGGCAGTTCTTC. The chain has TRBV2 and TRBJ2-1; weak D call: TRBD1 (6 bases). Germline CDR1 reads SNHLY; CDR2 reads FYNNEI. The CDR3 contains 16 residues. The V end was cut by 5 bases, the J end by 12 bases, with 26 bases between.

This clone came up a few times. The V gene is TRBV5-4, the J gene TRBJ1-2; TRBD1 matches 8 bases. Germline CDR1 is SGHNT and CDR2 is YYREEE (reference sequence). The V and J ends lost 0 bases and 6 bases, in that order; junction bases with no gene match: 7. This CDR3 region has 15 residues. The CDR3, as DNA: TGTGCCAGCAGCTTGGGGGACAGGCCGGGGGATGGCTACACCTTC. Encoded protein: CASSLGDRPGDGYTF.

The V and J genes are TRBV30 and TRBJ2-3; 12 bases match TRBD2. J gave up 10 bases and V 4 bases, and 12 bases lay outside the gene matches. Germline V gene sequence: CDR1 GTSNPN, CDR2 SVGIG (reference sequence). This CDR3 comprises 15 residues. In nucleotides, the CDR3 is TGTGCCTGGAATACGGGACTAGCGGGTGTGACGCCGCAGTATTTT. As protein: CAWNTGLAGVTPQYF.

The chain joins TRBV7-9 to TRBJ2-3; possible D gene TRBD2, 5 bases. Trimming pared 5 bases from V and 5 bases from J, leaving 11 bases between. The CDR3 totals 13 residues. CDR1 is SEHNR, CDR2 FQNEAQ, per germline (reference sequence). The CDR3 bases are TGTGCCAGCAGCCGGGGAACTGTAGATACGCAGTATTTT. The encoded protein is CASSRGTVDTQYF. Complete variable domain (other parts from reference TRBV7-9 and TRBJ2-3): DTGVSQNPRHKITKRGQNVTFRCDPISEHNRLYWYRQTLGQGPEFLTYFQNEAQLEKSRLLSDRFSAERPKGSFSTLEIQRTEQGDSAMYLCASSRGTVDTQYFGPGTRLTVL.

The chain joins TRBV24-1 to TRBJ1-2; D may be TRBD1 (6 bases). This CDR3 has 17 residues. Germline V gene data show CDR1 as KGHDR and CDR2 as SFDVKD. V gave up 3 bases and J gave up 6 bases, with 22 bases separating them. The CDR3: CATSDPTTNRESNGYTF. The CDR3 coding sequence is TGTGCCACCAGTGATCCCACGACTAACAGGGAATCTAATGGCTACACCTTC.

The chain couples TRBV5-4 to TRBJ2-5; 7 bases align to TRBD1. After removal of 5 bases from V and 2 bases from J, the junction contained 9 bases not matched to a gene. There are 15 residues in the CDR3. In germline, CDR1 is SGHNT, CDR2 YYREEE (reference sequence). The CDR3: CASRPQGTQQETQYF. The CDR3 bases are TGTGCCAGCAGACCACAGGGGACCCAACAAGAGACCCAGTACTTC.

V gene TRBV20-1 combines with J gene TRBJ2-5, with D hard to call. Deletions cut 2 bases from V and 2 bases from J, with 3 bases between. This CDR3 has 11 residues. Germline assignment: CDR1 DFQATT and CDR2 SNEGSKA (reference sequence). DNA for the CDR3: TGCAGTGCTAGACCGCAAGAGACCCAGTACTTC. It yields the protein CSARPQETQYF.

The V and J genes are TRBV7-2 and TRBJ1-2; 8 bases line up with TRBD1. The ends lost 3 bases at V and 6 bases at J; junction bases unmatched: 12. Germline V gene data show CDR1 as SGHTA and CDR2 as FQGNSA. This CDR3 has 16 residues. The CDR3 DNA is TGTGCCAGCAGCTTGGATTATGGACAGGGAGGCAATGGCTACACCTTC. This sequence encodes CASSLDYGQGGNGYTF.

The chain joins TRBV10-3 to TRBJ1-2; 10 positions agree with TRBD1. J was trimmed by 4 bases and V by 6 bases; bases with no gene match: 8. The length of the CDR3 is 15 residues. Germline V CDR1 and CDR2: ENHRY, SYGVKD. CDR3 bases: TGTGCCATCAGCAACGGGACAGGGGTATTCTATGGCTACACCTTC. Residues: CAISNGTGVFYGYTF.

The rearrangement joins TRBV11-2 to TRBJ1-5; D call uncertain. CDR3 length: 15 residues. The V end lost 6 bases, the J end lost 1 base, and 13 bases lay between the germline ends. CDR1 SGHAT and CDR2 FQNNGV come from the germline V gene. The DNA of the CDR3 is TGTGCCAGCAGTTTAAACACTAGGAGCAATCAGCCCCAGCATTTT. Its protein product is CASSLNTRSNQPQHF.

This chain links TRBV16 with TRBJ1-1; D remains unclear. V lost 3 bases and J lost 5, with 10 bases in between. Germline V gene data show CDR1 as KGHSY and CDR2 as FQNENV. The CDR3 length is 13 residues. CDR3 sequence: CASSQERNTEAFF. The CDR3 DNA reads as TGTGCCAGCAGCCAGGAGAGGAATACTGAAGCTTTCTTT.